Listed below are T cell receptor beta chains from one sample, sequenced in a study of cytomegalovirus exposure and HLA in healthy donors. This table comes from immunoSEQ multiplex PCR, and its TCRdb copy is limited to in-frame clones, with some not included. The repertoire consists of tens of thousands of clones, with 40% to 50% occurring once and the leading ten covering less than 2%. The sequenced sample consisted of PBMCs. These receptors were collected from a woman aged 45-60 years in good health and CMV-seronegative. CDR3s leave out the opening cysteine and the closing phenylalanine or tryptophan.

ASSPRTGVVGEQY,TRBV5-8
ASSLVHGGYNEQF,TRBV7-2
ASSLSSRGREDEQY,TRBV7-9
ASSLGGPGSKGGYT,TRBV7-9
SLEGATDTQY,TRBV7-9
ASSLAGSYNEQF,TRBV11-2
SVEDRAYEQY,TRBV29-1
ASSLIGGRETQY,TRBV7-7
ASSMSGDGWPDTQY,TRBV19
ASQLGSPNTGELF,TRBV11-3
SIGLAGGPDTQY,TRBV29-1
ASSKLLAGEDTQY,TRBV5-4
ASSLGLAERDEQY,TRBV5-1
ATSLAGIGEQY,TRBV2
ASSLQVASANEQF,TRBV5-1
ASSRATSYEQY,TRBV6-1
ASSPPRGGLAF,TRBV19
ASSEGVGTAGEKLF,TRBV2
ASSLSGQTYNEQF,TRBV5-6
ASSDRQGAGGETQY,TRBV2
ASSADRTSVETQY,TRBV9
ASSPGTGGSYVAF,TRBV27
ASSRTGTSGGARETQY,TRBV5-1
ASSLQGLSTEAF,TRBV5-1
ASSPLDSPYGYT,TRBV7-6
ASSGATRETQY,TRBV18
ASRLALDSGSNQPQH,TRBV12-2
ASSLITQRIHEQY,TRBV7-2
ASSLSSGNTEAF,TRBV27
ASSFTGGYEQY,TRBV28
SVGGTSGVGVYNEQF,TRBV29-1
ASTPGVGVPGTEAF,TRBV5-6
ASSAAGTGAYEQY,TRBV2
ASLGTGAGTGELF,TRBV7-9
ASSLAPTSGSYEQY,TRBV5-5
ASSARSADNEQF,TRBV6-1
ASSFTSGRAGEQF,TRBV11-3
ASSQDKLQGSYSPLH,TRBV4-2
ASSQPQWGVTEAF,TRBV4-1
ASKGPPLAFDEQF,TRBV19
ASRLWGRAYNEQF,TRBV5-4
ASSLDRGLYNEQF,TRBV27